These 26 T cell receptor beta chains originate from one sample sequenced in a study of blood T cell repertoires in COVID-19. The table came from immunoSEQ multiplex PCR; TCRdb's copy has only in-frame clones and leaves some out. The table shows over 50,000 clones, with over 75% occurring only once. The sample taken for sequencing was peripheral blood. These receptors all stem from a human donor in a cohort sampled during active COVID-19.

J is TRBJ2-3 and V is TRBV28; 12 bases agree with TRBD1. Germline V lookup: CDR1 MDHEN, CDR2 SYDVKM. The CDR3 consists of 17 residues. Trimming cost V 5 bases and J 4 bases; bases outside gene matches: 10. The CDR3: CASSPIHGTGGPDTQYF. The CDR3 DNA reads TGTGCCAGCAGTCCCATTCACGGGACAGGGGGCCCAGATACGCAGTATTTT.

The chain combines TRBV30 with TRBJ2-7, with 11 bases identical to TRBD1. V was clipped by 0 bases and J by 6 bases; unmatched bases: 10. Germline V lookup: CDR1 GTSNPN, CDR2 SVGIG (reference sequence). CDR3 length: 16 amino acids. The CDR3 is CAWSVPPRTGGGEQYF. The CDR3 DNA sequence: TGTGCCTGGAGTGTCCCACCTCGGACAGGGGGCGGCGAGCAGTACTTC.

The chain has TRBV25-1 and TRBJ2-3; 9 nucleotides align to TRBD2. V shed 4 bases, J shed 3 bases, and the junction held 8 bases outside the gene matches. The germline CDR1 and CDR2 sequences are MGHDK and SYGVNS. The CDR3 runs 16 residues. In DNA form, the CDR3 reads TGTGCCAGCAGTGTCCCTAGCGGGATAGAGACAGATACGCAGTATTTT. It translates to CASSVPSGIETDTQYF.

The rearrangement links TRBV7-8 to TRBJ2-5, with D unresolved. Trimming removed 11 bases from V and 7 bases from J, with 14 bases in between. The CDR3 has 11 residues. Germline V gene sequence: CDR1 SGHVS, CDR2 FQNEAQ. CDR3 sequence: CAAGQIGTQYF. In nucleotides, the CDR3 is TGTGCCGCAGGCCAGATTGGGACCCAGTACTTC.

The chain links TRBV7-2 to TRBJ2-7; D gene ambiguous. The CDR3 runs to 14 residues. Germline CDR1 and CDR2: SGHTA and FQGNSA. Trimming took off 5 bases at V and 3 bases at J, with 14 bases between the two ends. CDR3 loop: CASSPRISGYEQYF. The CDR3 DNA sequence: TGTGCCAGCAGCCCCCGAATTTCCGGCTACGAGCAGTACTTC.

This sequence joins TRBV5-1 and TRBJ2-7; TRBD2 might be the D (5 bases). Trimming shortened V by 0 bases and J by 6 bases, and 25 bases separated the two germline ends. The germline V gene encodes CDR1 SGHRS and CDR2 YFSETQ. The CDR3 has 18 amino acids. The chain's CDR3 is CASSLAIVSTWAGSEQYF. The CDR3 nucleotides read TGCGCCAGCAGCTTGGCCATTGTTTCTACCTGGGCGGGTTCCGAGCAGTACTTC.

For this clone: One end of the junction varies from germline; a read error may be responsible. The chain combines TRBV7-7 with TRBJ2-5; D is perhaps TRBD1 (5 bases). Germline loops: CDR1 SSHAT, CDR2 FNYEAQ (reference sequence). CDR3 length equals 15 residues. CDR3 DNA: TGTGCTAGCAGCTTAGGCAGGGTTTACCAAGAGACCCAGTACTTC. This encodes CASSLGRVYQETQYF.

V and J are TRBV19 and TRBJ2-4; TRBD1 matches 7 bases. This CDR3 comprises 14 residues. V lost 5 bases and J lost 1; bases outside the gene matches: 2. Germline CDR1 is LNHDA and CDR2 is SQIVND (reference sequence). CDR3 sequence reads: CASSPDRAKNIQYF. DNA of the CDR3: TGTGCCAGTAGTCCGGACAGGGCCAAAAACATTCAGTACTTC.

The V and J genes are TRBV28 and TRBJ2-3; 10 nucleotides match TRBD2. The V gene end was trimmed by 5 bases and the J gene end by 0 bases; junction bases not matched to a gene: 2. Germline CDR1 and CDR2: MDHEN and SYDVKM. This CDR3 is built from 15 residues. The CDR3 sequence is CASSGLAASTDTQYF. CDR3 DNA: TGTGCCAGCAGTGGACTAGCGGCTAGCACAGATACGCAGTATTTT.

The chain has TRBV5-1 and TRBJ1-1; no clear D. V dropped 4 bases and J dropped 4 bases, with 14 bases sitting between them. CDR3 length equals 14 residues. Germline V CDR1 and CDR2: SGHRS, YFSETQ. The CDR3 region is CASSLDVRGTEAFF. The CDR3 DNA follows: TGCGCCAGCAGCCTGGACGTCCGAGGCACTGAAGCTTTCTTT.

This chain connects TRBV5-1 to TRBJ1-1, with D perhaps TRBD1 (6 bases). Trimming took off 4 bases at V and 8 bases at J, with 12 bases between the two ends. There are 12 residues in the CDR3. The germline CDR1 and CDR2 sequences are SGHRS and YFSETQ. DNA for the CDR3: TGCGCCAGCAGCACCTCGACAGGAGAAGCTTTCTTT. Residues: CASSTSTGEAFF.

J is TRBJ1-2 and V is TRBV15; 9 bases match TRBD1. The length of the CDR3 is 15 residues. The V gene's germline CDR1 is LNHNV and CDR2 YYDKDF (reference sequence). Trimming removed 5 bases from V and 4 bases from J; junction bases left unmatched: 8. CDR3 DNA sequence: TGTGCCACCAGCTCCCGGACAGGGGCATTCTATGGCTACACCTTC. It yields the protein CATSSRTGAFYGYTF.

This rearrangement joins TRBV5-1 to TRBJ2-1; tentatively, D is TRBD2 (6 bases). V lost 4 bases, J lost 9 bases, and 17 bases lay in between. Germline V gives CDR1 SGHRS, CDR2 YFSETQ. CDR3 length equals 14 residues. DNA for the CDR3: TGCGCCAGCAGCCCGTGGGACTCCGCCGGTGAGCAGTTCTTC. Translated, it gives CASSPWDSAGEQFF.

This clone is judged medium-sized. J is TRBJ2-5 and V is TRBV6-4; D is perhaps TRBD2 (5 bases). The ends were cut back, 1 base at V and 0 bases at J, with 9 bases in the middle. The CDR3 runs 15 residues. Germline V lookup: CDR1 MRHNA, CDR2 SNTAGT. CDR3 DNA: TGTGCCAGCAGTGACTACTGCGGGTACCAAGAGACCCAGTACTTC. Amino acid sequence: CASSDYCGYQETQYF.

The table lists this clone with a few counts. The rearrangement uses TRBV12-3 or TRBV12-4 and TRBJ1-5; D gene ambiguous. V was pared by 6 bases and J by 3 bases, with 9 bases between. The CDR3 has 13 amino acids. CDR3 region: CASSAVLNQPQHF. CDR3 nucleotide sequence: TGTGCCAGCAGCGCGGTCCTCAATCAGCCCCAGCATTTT.

This rearrangement joins TRBV19 to TRBJ2-7; 11 bases align to TRBD1. Unmatched junction bases numbered 9, after V lost 7 bases and J lost 4 bases. The germline V gene has CDR1 LNHDA and CDR2 SQIVND (reference sequence). CDR3 length: 15 amino acids. CDR3 in amino acids: CASTSLGQGGYEQYF. The CDR3 nucleotides read TGTGCCAGTACCTCGCTGGGACAGGGGGGGTACGAGCAGTACTTC.

The rearrangement links TRBV19 to TRBJ1-2; possible D gene TRBD1, 6 bases. The CDR3 runs 13 residues. Trimming left V 3 bases short and J 4 bases short, with 9 bases between. Looked up from germline, CDR1 is LNHDA and CDR2 is SQIVND (reference sequence). CDR3 residues: CASSMGASYGYTF. The CDR3 DNA follows: TGTGCCAGTAGTATGGGGGCTAGCTATGGCTACACCTTC.

The V gene is TRBV29-1, the J gene TRBJ2-2; D possibly corresponds to TRBD2 (5 bases). The V end lost 4 bases, the J end lost 1 base, and 13 bases lay between the germline ends. This CDR3 has 15 residues. CDR1 is SQVTM and CDR2 is ANQGSEA in the germline V gene. CDR3 region: CSVAHKGVNTGELFF. The DNA of the CDR3 is TGCAGCGTTGCCCATAAGGGAGTGAACACCGGGGAGCTGTTTTTT.

This chain links TRBV18 with TRBJ1-1; D is perhaps TRBD1 (6 bases). The CDR3 is 12 residues long. Per the germline V gene, CDR1 is KGHSH and CDR2 is LQKENI. V lost 1 base to trimming and J lost 7 bases, with 7 bases between them. This CDR3 reads CASSPQGVEAFF. The CDR3 bases are TGTGCCAGCTCACCACAGGGGGTTGAAGCTTTCTTT. Full variable domain (rest looked up from reference TRBV18 and TRBJ1-1): NAGVMQNPRHLVRRRGQEARLRCSPMKGHSHVYWYRQLPEEGLKFMVYLQKENIIDESGMPKERFSAEFPKEGPSILRIQQVVRGDSAAYFCASSPQGVEAFFGQGTRLTVV.

The CDR3 bases are TGTGCCAGCAGCTTCATTCCGGGACAGGGTTTCCACGAGCAGTACTTC. It is translated as CASSFIPGQGFHEQYF. The gene calls are TRBV7-9 and TRBJ2-7; 9 positions agree with TRBD1. This CDR3 spans 16 amino acids. The trim removed 3 bases at V and 5 bases at J, leaving 11 bases unmatched. In germline, CDR1 is SEHNR, CDR2 FQNEAQ (reference sequence).

The V call is TRBV5-4, the J call TRBJ2-3; 7 nucleotides align to TRBD1. After removal of 4 bases from V and 1 base from J, the junction contained 3 bases not matched to a gene. From germline, CDR1 is SGHNT and CDR2 YYREEE (reference sequence). CDR3 length equals 14 residues. CDR3 sequence: CASSRTGGTDTQYF. In DNA, the CDR3 is TGTGCCAGCAGCAGAACAGGGGGCACAGATACGCAGTATTTT.

In its sample, this clone was seen once. The V gene is TRBV5-1, the J gene TRBJ1-2; D call uncertain. Between the trimmed V and J ends, which lost 0 bases and 4 bases, there was a span of 10 bases. Germline V gives CDR1 SGHRS, CDR2 YFSETQ. This CDR3 has 14 residues. CDR3 sequence (DNA): TGCGCCAGCAGCTTGGAGCCGGCAGGCTATGGCTACACCTTC. Protein: CASSLEPAGYGYTF.

The V call is TRBV10-1, the J call TRBJ2-3; D not certain. V was clipped by 8 bases and J by 1 base, with 13 bases between them. The CDR3 runs 14 residues. In germline, CDR1 is WNHNN, CDR2 SYGVQD (reference sequence). CDR3 sequence: CASAPERGTDTQYF. The DNA for the CDR3 is TGCGCCAGCGCACCGGAGCGCGGCACAGATACGCAGTATTTT.

In its sample, this clone was seen a few times. This chain joins TRBV5-1 and TRBJ1-1, with D perhaps matching TRBD1 (6 bases). CDR1 and CDR2 (germline): SGHRS, YFSETQ. This CDR3 comprises 13 residues. Trimming took off 6 bases at V and 1 base at J, with 10 bases between the two ends. CDR3 bases: TGCGCCAGCACCGCGGGGGCGAACACTGAAGCTTTCTTT. It specifies CASTAGANTEAFF.

The rearrangement links TRBV5-1 to TRBJ2-2; D gene uncertain. Trimming left V 0 bases short and J 4 bases short, with 13 bases between. CDR3 size: 16 residues. Per germline, CDR1 SGHRS and CDR2 YFSETQ. The CDR3 DNA follows: TGCGCCAGCAGCTTGGAGGTCCAGGCGAGCACCGGGGAGCTGTTTTTT. Its protein product is CASSLEVQASTGELFF.

The chain joins TRBV9 to TRBJ2-1, with TRBD2 matching 9 bases. CDR1 SGDLS and CDR2 YYNGEE come from the germline V gene. The V gene end was trimmed by 0 bases and the J gene end by 0 bases; junction bases not matched to a gene: 4. This CDR3 has 17 amino acids. The CDR3 loop is CASSVVAGAHSYNEQFF. CDR3 coding DNA: TGTGCCAGCAGCGTAGTAGCGGGGGCCCACTCCTACAATGAGCAGTTCTTC.